The T cell receptor (beta chain) under discussion was sequenced for a study of blood T cell repertoires in COVID-19 (dated by TCRdb to 2020 to 2021). With regard to the full study: Collaborator samples came from the United States, Italy and Spain and covered acute and convalescent phases of COVID-19. A freely available public database, intended as a resource for researchers studying the immune response to SARS-CoV-2, is where the repertoires were released. The material from the prospective study consisted of cDNA or gDNA derived from T cells, B-cell-depleted T cells, or PBMCs. Where available, HLA class I and class II types were taken from metadata supplied by the sample provider and were not determined by assay-based typing. Nearly every sample came with metadata listing a de-identified subject ID, COVID-19 status, age in years and sex. Samples came from the ongoing ImmuneRACE study (first 160 participants) plus 1,254 subjects from 6 global collaborators. The dataset comprised deeply sampled blood TCRbeta repertoires from subjects exposed to, actively infected with, or recovered from COVID-19.

At one collaborating source in Seattle, patients were enrolled during active infection and were followed longitudinally through the course of disease. Whole blood was collected in K2EDTA tubes by collaborating institutions according to the institutions' own protocols. For TCRbeta analysis, collaborators shipped samples in one of three forms: frozen whole blood, isolated PBMCs, or DNA extracted from either of those sample types. TCRbeta CDR3 regions were amplified from genomic DNA using the immunoSEQ Assay, a bias-controlled multiplex PCR. As for how the authors treated the data: The number of nucleated cells in each sample was estimated by amplification of reference gene primers within the assay. Sequence reads were collapsed and filtered to measure the absolute abundance of every unique TCRbeta CDR3 rearrangement. For each sample, productive Simpson clonality was calculated as the square root of Simpson's diversity index across productive rearrangements. Sourced from immuneACCESS, this table was stored by TCRdb with only in-frame sequences that have V and J called. A share of the clones is absent; for the studies checked, an unresolved V gene accounts for under half, and the remainder has no known explanation. D and trimming were read from the DNA, whereas the V and J calls and clone size are those reported in that table. The sample table records 200,000 to 250,000 clones; approximately 90% of these occur just once. The ten largest clones represent less than 3.5% of the sample.

The CDR3 measures 15 amino acids from cysteine to phenylalanine. Of all the DNA, just the CDR3 is kept, 45 bases in frame from base 1. The germline V and J ends show losses of 3 bases and 4 bases respectively, and no gene match explains 6 bases of the junction. CDR1 SGHTA and CDR2 FQGNSA are derived from the germline V gene. Comment on this clone: Its antigen is currently not known. No much larger clone is present one base from it, and per-base qualities are unavailable.

Broad study findings and their caveats: Clinical and demographic metadata were provided uncurated, with the amount varying by source and participant.

The source material was peripheral blood. The clonotype was recovered from a man aged 30 to 39 with COVID-19, enrolled during active disease. The rearrangement joined TRBV7-2 to TRBJ2-7; the junction holds 10 bases that match TRBD1. CDR3 loop: CASSFHRDRGYEQYF. The nucleotide sequence is given as TGTGCCAGCAGCTTCCACAGGGACAGGGGATACGAGCAGTACTTC.